This T cell receptor beta chain was retrieved from a study of OX40 agonist ivuxolimab in advanced cancers. Notes on the research overall: Ivuxolimab, which targeted the costimulatory receptor OX40 (CD134), was an agonistic, fully human IgG2 monoclonal antibody. Intravenous ivuxolimab was administered to patients every 2 weeks at six dose levels: 0.01, 0.1, 0.3, 1.5, 3 and 10 mg/kg. Of the roughly 54 dose-escalation patients, hepatocellular carcinoma was present in approximately 20, melanoma in around 15, renal cell carcinoma in 9 and head and neck cancer in 9. A male proportion of roughly 80% and a mean age of around 60 years, ranging from roughly 23 to 85, were recorded for the dose-escalation cohort. Prior anti-PD-1, anti-PD-L1 or anti-CTLA-4 therapy was permitted, and 40% of dose-escalation patients had received checkpoint inhibitors. Partial responses occurred in three dose-escalation patients: two with cutaneous melanoma and one with hepatocellular carcinoma. Peripheral TCRbeta sequencing aimed to test whether ivuxolimab altered TCR sequence diversity and caused clonal T-cell expansion. The paper covers the monotherapy dose-escalation part of the phase I ivuxolimab trial, which included N = 52 patients.

The paper's findings and limits, for the study overall: Which antigens the clonally expanded peripheral T cells were specific for was not determined. After ivuxolimab, CD8+ T cells had more expanded clones than CD4+ T cells on average. Clonal expansion of both CD4+ and CD8+ blood T cells was observed from baseline to week 6 at doses 0.1 to 3.0 mg/kg. Low levels of normalized T-cell clonal expansion were also seen in some patients who did not respond. In the 0.1-3.0 mg/kg groups, partial responders were among the patients with the lowest normalized peripheral clonal expansion, particularly in CD8+ T cells.

For sequencing of the TCRbeta CDR3 region, genomic DNA was extracted from the sorted cells. The immunoSEQ Assay was used for sequencing of TCRbeta CDR3 regions. Sourced from immuneACCESS, this table was stored by TCRdb with only in-frame sequences that have V and J called. A share of the clones is absent; for the studies checked, an unresolved V gene accounts for under half, and the remainder has no known explanation. For this sample there are tens of thousands of clones; approximately 73% appear just once. The ten largest clones represent 9.5% of the sample. The trial excluded patients who had a history of autoimmune disease or who were on systemic immunosuppression. Peripheral blood for TCR sequencing was collected from all dose cohorts at baseline, on cycle 4 day 1, and on cycle 7 day 1. Samples were obtained from an open-label, multicenter, first-in-human phase I dose-escalation trial of ivuxolimab. Adults with locally advanced or metastatic melanoma, renal cell, hepatocellular, or head and neck squamous cell carcinoma were enrolled in the trial. CD4+ and CD8+ T cells were sorted separately from peripheral blood before TCR sequencing.

Details on this clone: No antigen is known for it. Base quality data are lacking; no much larger clone is found one base away.

This receptor was obtained from an adult with an advanced solid tumor such as melanoma, head and neck, liver or kidney cancer. The sample in question was CD4+ or CD8+ T cells sorted from blood, obtained in a trial of the OX40 agonist ivuxolimab.

The CDR3 protein sequence reads: CASSDTGSPGYTF. Here is the DNA: TGTGCCAGCAGCGATACAGGGTCCCCTGGCTACACCTTC. The chain is made from TRBV6-5 and TRBJ1-2; matching of 6 bases hints at TRBD1 as the D gene. The germline V gene supplies CDR1 MNHEY and CDR2 SVGAGI. V gives up 6 bases and J gives up 7 bases, and the segment between their germline ends measures 15 bases. The CDR3 holds 13 amino acids from the cysteine to the phenylalanine. Just the 39-base CDR3 DNA is kept, in frame starting at base 1.